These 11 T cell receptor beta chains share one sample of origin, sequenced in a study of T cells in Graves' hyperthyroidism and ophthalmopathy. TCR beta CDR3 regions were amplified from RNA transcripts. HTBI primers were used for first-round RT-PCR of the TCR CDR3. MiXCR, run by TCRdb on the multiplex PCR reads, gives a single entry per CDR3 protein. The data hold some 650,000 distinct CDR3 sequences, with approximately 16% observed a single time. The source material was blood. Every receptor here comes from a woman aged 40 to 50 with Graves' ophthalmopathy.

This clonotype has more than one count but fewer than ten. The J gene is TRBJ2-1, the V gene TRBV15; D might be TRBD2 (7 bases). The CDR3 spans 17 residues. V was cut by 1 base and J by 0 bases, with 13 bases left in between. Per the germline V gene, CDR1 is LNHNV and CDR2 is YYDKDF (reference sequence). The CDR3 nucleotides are TGTGCCACCAGCAGAGTAGGGGGGGCAGTCTCCTACAATGAGCAGTTCTTC. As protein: CATSRVGGAVSYNEQFF.

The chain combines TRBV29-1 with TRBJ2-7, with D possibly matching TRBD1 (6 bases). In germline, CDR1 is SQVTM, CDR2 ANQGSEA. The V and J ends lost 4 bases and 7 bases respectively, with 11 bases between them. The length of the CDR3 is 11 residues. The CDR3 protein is CSVVTGLEQYF. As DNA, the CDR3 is TGCAGCGTTGTAACAGGGTTGGAGCAGTACTTC.

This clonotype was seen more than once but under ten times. This CDR3 reads CASSEGRGWYIQYF. In DNA, the CDR3 is TGTGCCAGCAGTGAAGGCAGGGGCTGGTACATTCAGTACTTC. The rearrangement uses TRBV2 and TRBJ2-4, with a possible D match to TRBD1 (6 bases). V shed 1 base and J shed 8 bases, with 12 bases lying between them. CDR1 and CDR2 (germline): SNHLY, FYNNEI. The CDR3 consists of 14 residues.

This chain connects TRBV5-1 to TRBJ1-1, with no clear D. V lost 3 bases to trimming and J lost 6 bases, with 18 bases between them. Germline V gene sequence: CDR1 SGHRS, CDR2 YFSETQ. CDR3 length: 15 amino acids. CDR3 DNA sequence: TGCGCCAGCAGCTACCTTATTACAGCTGGCGCTGAAGCTTTCTTT. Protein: CASSYLITAGAEAFF.

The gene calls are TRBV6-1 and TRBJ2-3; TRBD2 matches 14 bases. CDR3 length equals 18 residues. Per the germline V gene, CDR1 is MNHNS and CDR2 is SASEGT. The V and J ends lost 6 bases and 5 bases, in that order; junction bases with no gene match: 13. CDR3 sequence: CASRSLPGLAGVRDTQYF. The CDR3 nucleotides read TGTGCCAGCAGGTCCCTACCGGGACTAGCGGGAGTTAGAGATACGCAGTATTTT.

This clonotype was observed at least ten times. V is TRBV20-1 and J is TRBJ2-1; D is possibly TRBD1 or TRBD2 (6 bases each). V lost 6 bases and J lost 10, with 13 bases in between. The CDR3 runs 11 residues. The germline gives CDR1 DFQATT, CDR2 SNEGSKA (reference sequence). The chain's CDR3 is CSAKRGDEQFF. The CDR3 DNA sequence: TGCAGTGCGAAGAGGGGGGACGAGCAGTTCTTC.

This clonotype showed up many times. The DNA of the CDR3 is TGTGCCAGCAGCCTCCCCGGAGGAGCGGGCAATGAGCAGTTCTTC. Protein sequence: CASSLPGGAGNEQFF. The chain links TRBV5-8 to TRBJ2-1, with D possibly being TRBD2 (6 bases). Trimming cost V 4 bases and J 6 bases, with 17 bases left between them. The length of the CDR3 is 15 residues. Germline lookup yields CDR1 SGHTS and CDR2 YDEGEE. The whole variable domain, filled in from reference TRBV5-8 and TRBJ2-1, reads EAGVTQSPTHLIKTRGQQATLRCSPISGHTSVYWYQQALGLGLQFLLWYDEGEERNRGNFPPRFSGRQFPNYSSELNVNALELEDSALYLCASSLPGGAGNEQFFGPGTRLTVL.

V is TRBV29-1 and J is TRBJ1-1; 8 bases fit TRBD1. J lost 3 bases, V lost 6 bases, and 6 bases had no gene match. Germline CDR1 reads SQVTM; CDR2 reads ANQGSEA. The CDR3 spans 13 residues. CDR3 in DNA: TGCAGCGTAGGACAGGGACCGGACACTGAAGCTTTCTTT. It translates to CSVGQGPDTEAFF.

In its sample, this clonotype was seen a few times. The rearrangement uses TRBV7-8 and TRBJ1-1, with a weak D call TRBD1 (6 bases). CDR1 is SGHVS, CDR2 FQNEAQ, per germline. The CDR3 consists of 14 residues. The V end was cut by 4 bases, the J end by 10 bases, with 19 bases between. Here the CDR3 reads CASSSSGVWLAAFF. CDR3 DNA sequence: TGTGCCAGCAGCTCCTCAGGGGTTTGGCTGGCAGCTTTCTTT.

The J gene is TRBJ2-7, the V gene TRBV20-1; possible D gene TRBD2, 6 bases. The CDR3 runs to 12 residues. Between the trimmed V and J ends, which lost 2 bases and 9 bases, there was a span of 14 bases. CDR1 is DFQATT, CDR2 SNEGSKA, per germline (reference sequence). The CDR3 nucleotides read TGCAGTGCTAGAACATCTAGCGAGGGGCAGTACTTC. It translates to CSARTSSEGQYF.

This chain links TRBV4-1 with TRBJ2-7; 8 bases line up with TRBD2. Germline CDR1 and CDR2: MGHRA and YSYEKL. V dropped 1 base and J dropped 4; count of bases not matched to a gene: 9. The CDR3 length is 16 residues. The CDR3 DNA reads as TGCGCCAGCAGCCAAGGAGGAGCGGGAGTTATGTACGAGCAGTACTTC. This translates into CASSQGGAGVMYEQYF.